This T cell receptor beta chain was identified during a study of OX40 agonist ivuxolimab in advanced cancers. Trimming cost V 6 bases and J 7 bases, with 13 bases left between them. Per the germline V gene, CDR1 is SNHLY and CDR2 is FYNNEI. This CDR3 comprises 12 residues. Sequencing used immunoSEQ multiplex PCR; TCRdb keeps in-frame clones, though not all of them. The sample lists 100,000 or so clones, 70% to 90% occurring once. This receptor was identified in an adult with an advanced solid tumor such as melanoma, head and neck, liver or kidney cancer. The material was CD4+ or CD8+ T cells sorted from blood, obtained in a trial of the OX40 agonist ivuxolimab. The genes are TRBV2 and TRBJ2-7, with D tentatively TRBD2 (6 bases). The CDR3 loop reads CASSQAGGEQYF. DNA of the CDR3: TGTGCCAGCAGCCAGGCCGGAGGGGAGCAGTACTTC.